The present T cell receptor (beta chain) was sequenced within a study of T cell changes during pregnancy in multiple sclerosis. Libraries were prepared by immunoSEQ multiplex PCR; TCRdb keeps only in-frame clonotypes and omits some of them. In the table there are nearly 40,000 clones, roughly 92% of which are singletons. CDR1 and CDR2 from the germline V gene are ENHRY and SYGVKD. Germline trimming cut 10 bases from V and 5 bases from J; bases unmatched to any gene: 12. The CDR3 runs to 17 residues. This chain joins TRBV10-3 and TRBJ2-2, with 14 bases lining up with TRBD2. This sequence originates from a female donor with multiple sclerosis, enrolled in a pregnancy study. Sequenced here: CD4+ T cells from peripheral blood mononuclear cells, sampled before pregnancy. The CDR3 DNA sequence: TGTGCCACCATTCGACTAGCGGGAGGGAGCGTTACCGGGGAGCTGTTTTTT. Translation gives CATIRLAGGSVTGELFF.